These 11 T cell receptor beta chains were sequenced from one sample in a study of OX40 agonist ivuxolimab in advanced cancers. Some clones are missing from TCRdb's copy, which holds only in-frame ones; the method was immunoSEQ multiplex PCR. The repertoire holds nearly 60,000 clones, with around 90% as singletons. Source: CD4+ or CD8+ T cells sorted from blood, taken in a trial of the OX40 agonist ivuxolimab. The receptors shown here come from an adult with an advanced solid tumor such as melanoma, head and neck, liver or kidney cancer.

DNA of the CDR3: TGTGCCAGCAGCATACTTGGCTACGAGCAGTACTTC. Translating it yields CASSILGYEQYF. The chain has TRBV21-1 and TRBJ2-5. The DNA end is more similar to TRBJ2-7, so the J call may be wrong. TRBV21-1 is recorded as a pseudogene. The CDR3 spans 12 residues.

V usage is TRBV10-3 and J usage is TRBJ2-2; 10 nucleotides align to TRBD2. Germline trimming cut 0 bases from V and 2 bases from J; bases unmatched to any gene: 3. Germline V lookup: CDR1 ENHRY, CDR2 SYGVKD. The CDR3 sequence is 17 residues long. CDR3 nucleotides: TGTGCCATCAGTGAGTCTAGCGGGAGGATAAACACCGGGGAGCTGTTTTTT. It specifies CAISESSGRINTGELFF.

This chain links TRBV28 with TRBJ2-5, with unresolved D. Germline CDR1 MDHEN, CDR2 SYDVKM. The V and J ends lost 7 bases and 0 bases respectively, with 6 bases between them. The CDR3 consists of 12 residues. DNA of the CDR3: TGTGCCAGCATGGGCGACCAAGAGACCCAGTACTTC. Its translation: CASMGDQETQYF.

The chain is built from TRBV11-2 and TRBJ1-1, with D unclear. Germline assignment: CDR1 SGHAT and CDR2 FQNNGV. This CDR3 has 13 amino acids. V lost 1 base and J lost 4, with 7 bases in between. The CDR3 is CASSLVVGTEAFF. The CDR3 DNA follows: TGTGCCAGCAGCTTAGTAGTAGGCACTGAAGCTTTCTTT.

V gene TRBV29-1 combines with J gene TRBJ2-7; 11 bases match TRBD2. The CDR3 runs to 16 residues. Germline CDR1 reads SQVTM; CDR2 reads ANQGSEA. V trimming: 1 base; J trimming: 1 base; junction bases outside the gene matches: 6. The CDR3 nucleotides read TGCAGCGTTGAAGGCGGCACTAGCGGGAGTTCCTACGAGCAGTACTTC. Its translation is CSVEGGTSGSSYEQYF.

This chain connects TRBV30 to TRBJ1-2; 8 bases match TRBD1. V shed 4 bases and J 2 bases; nucleotides not matched to a gene: 6. This CDR3 spans 14 amino acids. Germline V gene sequence: CDR1 GTSNPN, CDR2 SVGIG (reference sequence). The CDR3 nucleotides are TGTGCCTGGAACCTCAGGGGGCCGAACTATGGCTACACCTTC. Translation: CAWNLRGPNYGYTF.

Comment on this clone: At the DNA level, this CDR3 is encoded by other sequences in the same sample as well. The genes are TRBV19 and TRBJ1-5; 8 bases align to TRBD1. The V gene's germline CDR1 is LNHDA and CDR2 SQIVND (reference sequence). V was clipped by 5 bases and J by 2 bases; unmatched bases: 2. CDR3 length: 14 residues. The CDR3 reads CASSGQGGNQPQHF. CDR3 in DNA: TGTGCCAGTAGTGGACAGGGTGGCAATCAGCCCCAGCATTTT.

The chain has TRBV6-1 and TRBJ2-1; perhaps TRBD2 as D (6 bases). V was shortened by 3 bases and J by 10 bases, with 13 bases between the two germline ends. The CDR3 spans 13 residues. From germline, CDR1 is MNHNS and CDR2 SASEGT. CDR3 residues: CASSERLGREQFF. Written as DNA, the CDR3 is TGTGCCAGCAGTGAGAGACTAGGAAGGGAGCAGTTCTTC.

The V call is TRBV28, the J call TRBJ1-2; weak D call: TRBD1 (5 bases). CDR1 is MDHEN and CDR2 is SYDVKM in the germline V gene. The V and J ends lost 6 bases and 0 bases respectively, with 11 bases between them. The CDR3 loop spans 14 amino acids. The CDR3 DNA reads as TGTGCCAGCAGCTCCGGGGGAGCTAACTATGGCTACACCTTC. It encodes CASSSGGANYGYTF.

The rearrangement links TRBV5-8 to TRBJ2-5, with D possibly matching TRBD2 (6 bases). V was pared by 2 bases and J by 4 bases, with 18 bases between. This CDR3 contains 16 residues. Germline V gene sequence: CDR1 SGHTS, CDR2 YDEGEE. CDR3 bases: TGTGCCAGCAGCTTTGGGTCGCTAGCGTCTTCAGAGACCCAGTACTTC. Translating it yields CASSFGSLASSETQYF.

The chain combines TRBV15 with TRBJ1-2, with D possibly matching TRBD1 (5 bases). CDR3 length: 13 amino acids. Deletions cut 0 bases from V and 7 bases from J, with 9 bases between. Germline V gene sequence: CDR1 LNHNV, CDR2 YYDKDF (reference sequence). CDR3: CATSRDLGTGYTF. The CDR3 region has the DNA TGTGCCACCAGCAGAGACCTTGGGACTGGCTACACCTTC.